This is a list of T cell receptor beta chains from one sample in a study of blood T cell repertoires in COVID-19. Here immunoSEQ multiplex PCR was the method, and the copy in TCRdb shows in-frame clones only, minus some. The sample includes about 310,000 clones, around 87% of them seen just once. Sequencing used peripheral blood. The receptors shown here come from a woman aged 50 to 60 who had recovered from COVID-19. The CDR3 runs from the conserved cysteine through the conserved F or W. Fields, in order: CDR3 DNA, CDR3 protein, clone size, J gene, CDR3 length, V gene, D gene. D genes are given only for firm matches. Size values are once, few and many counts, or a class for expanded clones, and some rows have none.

TGTGCCAGCAGCCTCTACACCGGGGAGCTGTTTTTT | CASSLYTGELFF | . | TRBJ2-2 | 12 | TRBV5-4 | .
TGTGCCAGCAGTTACTCAAACTTGGACAGAGCAACCCAGTACTTC | CASSYSNLDRATQYF | . | TRBJ2-5 | 15 | TRBV6-2/TRBV6-3 | .
TGCGCCAGCAGCACCCGACAGGGTCAAGAGACCCAGTACTTC | CASSTRQGQETQYF | . | TRBJ2-5 | 14 | TRBV4-3 | TRBD1
TGTGCCAGTAGTCCATACCCCAGGGCTCGGACTGAAGCTTTCTTT | CASSPYPRARTEAFF | . | TRBJ1-1 | 15 | TRBV19 | .
TGTGCCAGCAGTTTCGGTGCCCGGCTGGGGCTAGGTAATTCACCCCTCCACTTT | CASSFGARLGLGNSPLHF | . | TRBJ1-6 | 18 | TRBV28 | .
TGTGCCAGCAGCAAGGGACAGGTTGGAGAGACCCAGTACTTC | CASSKGQVGETQYF | . | TRBJ2-5 | 14 | TRBV28 | TRBD1
TGCAGCGTTGCGGACAGCGGGACCCAGTACTTC | CSVADSGTQYF | few | TRBJ2-5 | 11 | TRBV29-1 | .
TGCGCCAGCAGCCGCCAGACAGGGACTGAAGCTTTCTTT | CASSRQTGTEAFF | . | TRBJ1-1 | 13 | TRBV4-3 | TRBD1
TGTGCCAGCAGTTCGACCGGACAGGGCGGCAATCAGCCCCAGCATTTT | CASSSTGQGGNQPQHF | . | TRBJ1-5 | 16 | TRBV6-6 | TRBD1
TGTGCCAGCAGCCAGGACAGGGCGGGAAATTCACCCCTCCACTTT | CASSQDRAGNSPLHF | . | TRBJ1-6 | 15 | TRBV6-5 | TRBD1
TGTGCCAGCAGTGAACAGGGGCTGCTGGGTCAGCCCCAGCATTTT | CASSEQGLLGQPQHF | once | TRBJ1-5 | 15 | TRBV6-1 | .
TGCAGCGTTGTACAGGTGAATAATGAAAAACTGTTTTTT | CSVVQVNNEKLFF | . | TRBJ1-4 | 13 | TRBV29-1 | .
TGTGCCAGCAGGTCCTGGGAGACGAACACTGAAGCTTTCTTT | CASRSWETNTEAFF | many | TRBJ1-1 | 14 | TRBV27 | .
TGTGCCAGCACCACGAACGGGGGGTTATATGGCACAGATACGCAGTATTTT | CASTTNGGLYGTDTQYF | . | TRBJ2-3 | 17 | TRBV27 | TRBD2
TGTGCCAGTAGTATAGATCGACCGCGGCGAGGGGGCTACACCTTC | CASSIDRPRRGGYTF | . | TRBJ1-2 | 15 | TRBV19 | .
TGTGCCAGCAGCCGGACGGGAGACAATCAGCCCCAGCATTTT | CASSRTGDNQPQHF | . | TRBJ1-5 | 14 | TRBV27 | .
TGTGCCAGCAGCCAAGATAGGGGTGACAAACTAAACATGAACACTGAAGCTTTCTTT | CASSQDRGDKLNMNTEAFF | . | TRBJ1-1 | 19 | TRBV3-1/TRBV3-2 | .
TGTGCCAGTAGTATAGCCGGGGAAGGACAGCCGAACACTGAAGCTTTCTTT | CASSIAGEGQPNTEAFF | . | TRBJ1-1 | 17 | TRBV19 | .
TGCAGCGTTGAAGGCGCCTCGACAGTTGATGGCTACACCTTC | CSVEGASTVDGYTF | . | TRBJ1-2 | 14 | TRBV29-1 | .
TGTGCCAGCAGCTTAGAGTCACAAATCACAGATACGCAGTATTTT | CASSLESQITDTQYF | few | TRBJ2-3 | 15 | TRBV7-2 | .
TGTGCCAGCAGCCCCAAATACCGACTAGCGGTTTACGAGCAGTACTTC | CASSPKYRLAVYEQYF | . | TRBJ2-7 | 16 | TRBV7-9 | TRBD2
TGCAGTGCTAGTATTTTTTCGGGGGGCAATCAGCCCCAGCATTTT | CSASIFSGGNQPQHF | . | TRBJ1-5 | 15 | TRBV20-1 | .
TGTGCCAGCAGTTTCTCGGTGAGGGTTTCCTACGAGCAGTACTTC | CASSFSVRVSYEQYF | . | TRBJ2-7 | 15 | TRBV25-1 | .
TGTGCCAGCAGCGTGAGCCCAGCGGGGGCCCAGGGTGGAGATACGCAGTATTTT | CASSVSPAGAQGGDTQYF | . | TRBJ2-3 | 18 | TRBV9 | TRBD2
TGCGCCAGCACCAGGGGATGGGTCACAGATACGCAGTATTTT | CASTRGWVTDTQYF | . | TRBJ2-3 | 14 | TRBV5-1 | .
TGTGCCAGCAGTTTGAGTCTTTATGGCTACACCTTC | CASSLSLYGYTF | . | TRBJ1-2 | 12 | TRBV28 | .
TGCGCCAGCAGTTTCGACAGCAATGAGCAGTTCTTC | CASSFDSNEQFF | once | TRBJ2-1 | 12 | TRBV10-2 | .
TGTGCCAGCAGTTTATCGCCTGCGGAACGATACCAAGAGACCCAGTACTTC | CASSLSPAERYQETQYF | . | TRBJ2-5 | 17 | TRBV28 | .
TGTGCCAGCAGCCAACCGGCTAGCGGGGTGACCTACAATGAGCAGTTCTTC | CASSQPASGVTYNEQFF | . | TRBJ2-1 | 17 | TRBV3-1/TRBV3-2 | TRBD2
TGTGCCAGCAGTTGGGGGGATAGAGAGACCCAGTACTTC | CASSWGDRETQYF | . | TRBJ2-5 | 13 | TRBV27 | .
TGTGCCAGCAGTTTAAACGGGGCCAGGGGAGAAAAACTGTTTTTT | CASSLNGARGEKLFF | few | TRBJ1-4 | 15 | TRBV7-9 | .
TGCGCCAGCAGCCCTATACCTACTGGTGCGAACACTGAAGCTTTCTTT | CASSPIPTGANTEAFF | . | TRBJ1-1 | 16 | TRBV4-1 | .
TGTGCCTGGAGTCAGGGGTCCCCGGACACTGAAGCTTTCTTT | CAWSQGSPDTEAFF | . | TRBJ1-1 | 14 | TRBV30 | .
TGTGCCAGCAGCCAAGAGGAAGGGGGAGGCTACACCTTC | CASSQEEGGGYTF | . | TRBJ1-2 | 13 | TRBV3-1/TRBV3-2 | .
TGTGCCAGCATCCCTGACAGGACGCGGGAAAAACTGTTTTTT | CASIPDRTREKLFF | . | TRBJ1-4 | 14 | TRBV6-5 | .
TGTGCCAGCAGCCCGCCATGGGTGGGTGAGGGCACAGATACGCAGTATTTT | CASSPPWVGEGTDTQYF | . | TRBJ2-3 | 17 | TRBV13 | .
TGTGCCTGGAGTGCACTGGGACTGTCGGTCTACACCTTC | CAWSALGLSVYTF | . | TRBJ1-2 | 13 | TRBV30 | .
TGTGCCAGCGGTAACACTGAAGCTTTCTTT | CASGNTEAFF | . | TRBJ1-1 | 10 | TRBV19 | .
TGTGCCAGCAGTTTAAAGGGTGGGAGAGGGCAGCCGAACACCGGGGAGCTGTTTTTT | CASSLKGGRGQPNTGELFF | . | TRBJ2-2 | 19 | TRBV27 | .
TGCGCCAGCAGCCAAGATTGGGGGGATGGCACCTACGAGCAGTACTTC | CASSQDWGDGTYEQYF | . | TRBJ2-7 | 16 | TRBV4-3 | .
TGTGCCAGCAGCCCCCAGTGGGGCTACACCTTC | CASSPQWGYTF | . | TRBJ1-2 | 11 | TRBV2 | .
TGTGCCAGTAGTAATCCGGGACTTCAGCCCCAGCATTTT | CASSNPGLQPQHF | few | TRBJ1-5 | 13 | TRBV19 | .
TGTGCCAGCAGCCGTAGGGGGGACAGCTACAATGAGCAGTTCTTC | CASSRRGDSYNEQFF | few | TRBJ2-1 | 15 | TRBV5-6 | .
TGTGCCAGCTCAAGTCTCCCAGGGCTAGCGGAAGAGACCCAGTACTTC | CASSSLPGLAEETQYF | . | TRBJ2-5 | 16 | TRBV18 | TRBD2
TGTGCCAGCAGGTCCGGGACAGCGAACACCGGGGAGCTGTTTTTT | CASRSGTANTGELFF | once | TRBJ2-2 | 15 | TRBV5-4 | TRBD1
TGTGCCAGCAGCCCCTCGGCGGGGTCTGATACGCAGTATTTT | CASSPSAGSDTQYF | . | TRBJ2-3 | 14 | TRBV13 | .
TGTGCCAGCATCCCCTCAGGGATATGGAACACTGAAGCTTTCTTT | CASIPSGIWNTEAFF | . | TRBJ1-1 | 15 | TRBV2 | .
TGTGCCAGTAGCGAAGGACTGGTGGGAGCCTACAATGAGCAGTTCTTC | CASSEGLVGAYNEQFF | . | TRBJ2-1 | 16 | TRBV19 | .
TGCGCCAGCAGCCAAGATCTGCGACAGGGGGCGATTGAAGCTTTCTTT | CASSQDLRQGAIEAFF | . | TRBJ1-1 | 16 | TRBV4-3 | TRBD1
TGCGCCAGCAGCTTGGGCAAAGGCAGGACAGGGTTCACCGGGGAGCTGTTTTTT | CASSLGKGRTGFTGELFF | . | TRBJ2-2 | 18 | TRBV5-1 | TRBD1
TGTGCCAGCAGTACAGGGTGGCGCGGCACTGAAGCTTTCTTT | CASSTGWRGTEAFF | . | TRBJ1-1 | 14 | TRBV2 | .
TGTGCCAGCAGCGGCCGACAGGGCTCCTATGGCTACACCTTC | CASSGRQGSYGYTF | few | TRBJ1-2 | 14 | TRBV5-4 | TRBD1
TGTGCCAGCAGCGCGGATGGACAGTACACAGATACGCAGTATTTT | CASSADGQYTDTQYF | . | TRBJ2-3 | 15 | TRBV7-3 | .
TGCGCCAGCAGCCCTATGGGCGGGGTGTACAATGAGCAGTTCTTC | CASSPMGGVYNEQFF | once | TRBJ2-1 | 15 | TRBV4-3 | .
TGTGCCAGCAGCTTAGCTGCTCTACAAGAGACCCAGTACTTC | CASSLAALQETQYF | . | TRBJ2-5 | 14 | TRBV7-9 | .
TGTGCCAGCAGACCGGACAGGGTGGGGGAGACCCAGTACTTC | CASRPDRVGETQYF | . | TRBJ2-5 | 14 | TRBV28 | TRBD1